This T cell receptor (beta chain) was captured in a study of blood T cell repertoires in COVID-19. Study-level information: Sample material is recorded as cDNA or gDNA derived from T cells, B-cell-depleted T cells, or PBMCs.

The repertoire was sequenced with immunoSEQ multiplex PCR; TCRdb's copy has only in-frame clones and lacks some. The table lists 100,000 or so clones, 85% to 95% of them singletons. The germline CDR1 and CDR2 sequences are SGHKS and YYEKEE (reference sequence). With 4 bases removed from V and 1 base from J, the gap between germline ends came to 14 bases. The CDR3 runs 15 residues. The receptor was isolated from a man aged 45 to 65 with active COVID-19. The chain recombines TRBV5-5 with TRBJ2-5, with D perhaps TRBD2 (5 bases). Sequenced input: peripheral blood. This CDR3 is CASSLGEGAQETQYF. The CDR3 region has the DNA TGTGCCAGCAGCCTAGGAGAGGGTGCCCAAGAGACCCAGTACTTC.